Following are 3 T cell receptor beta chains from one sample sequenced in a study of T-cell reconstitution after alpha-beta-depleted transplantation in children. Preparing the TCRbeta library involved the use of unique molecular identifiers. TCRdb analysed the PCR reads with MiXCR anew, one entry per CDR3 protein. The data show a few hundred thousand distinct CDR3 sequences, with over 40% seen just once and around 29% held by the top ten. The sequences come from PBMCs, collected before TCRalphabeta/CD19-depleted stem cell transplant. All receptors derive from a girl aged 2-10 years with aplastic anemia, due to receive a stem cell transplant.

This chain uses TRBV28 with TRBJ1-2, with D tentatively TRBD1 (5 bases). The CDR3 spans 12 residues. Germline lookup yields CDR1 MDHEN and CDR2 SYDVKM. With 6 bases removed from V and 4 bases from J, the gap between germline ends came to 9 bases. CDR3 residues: CASRGQVYGYTF. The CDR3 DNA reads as TGTGCCAGCAGGGGGCAGGTCTATGGCTACACCTTC.

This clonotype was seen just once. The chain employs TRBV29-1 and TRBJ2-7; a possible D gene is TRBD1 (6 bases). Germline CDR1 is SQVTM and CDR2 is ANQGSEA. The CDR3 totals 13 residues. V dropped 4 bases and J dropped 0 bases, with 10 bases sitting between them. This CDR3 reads CSVVPTGSYEQYF. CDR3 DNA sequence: TGCAGCGTTGTACCGACAGGCTCCTACGAGCAGTACTTC.

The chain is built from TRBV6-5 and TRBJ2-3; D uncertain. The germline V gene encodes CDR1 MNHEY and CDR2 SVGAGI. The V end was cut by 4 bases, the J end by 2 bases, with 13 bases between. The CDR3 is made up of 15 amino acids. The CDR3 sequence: CASSSNVAFTDTQYF. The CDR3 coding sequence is TGTGCCAGCAGTTCCAACGTAGCTTTCACAGATACGCAGTATTTT.